These 27 T cell receptor beta chains came from one sample sequenced in a study of blood T cell repertoires in COVID-19. Data came from immunoSEQ multiplex PCR; TCRdb stores just in-frame clones and leaves some out. The sample records about 140,000 clones, 88% being singletons. The sample was peripheral blood. These receptors originate from a woman between 55 and 75 years old with acute or convalescent COVID-19.

This clone was counted a single time. This rearrangement joins TRBV4-3 to TRBJ1-2; D is uncertain. The V end lost 0 bases, the J end lost 0 bases, and 8 bases lay between the germline ends. This CDR3 comprises 15 residues. CDR1 is LGHNA, CDR2 YSLEER, per germline. CDR3 coding DNA: TGCGCCAGCAGCCAAGATAGCCGAGCTAACTATGGCTACACCTTC. It encodes CASSQDSRANYGYTF.

The V and J genes are TRBV20-1 and TRBJ1-5; D remains ambiguous. There are 13 residues in the CDR3. V was clipped by 3 bases and J by 5 bases, with 11 bases between them. Germline V lookup: CDR1 DFQATT, CDR2 SNEGSKA (reference sequence). The CDR3, as DNA: TGCAGTGCTAGTAAGTTGGCCGATCAGCCCCAGCATTTT. Residues: CSASKLADQPQHF.

This clone was recorded only once. V gene TRBV2 combines with J gene TRBJ2-7; possible D gene TRBD1, 6 bases. V lost 6 bases to trimming and J lost 3 bases, with 12 bases between them. The length of the CDR3 is 13 residues. Germline assignment: CDR1 SNHLY and CDR2 FYNNEI. CDR3 DNA sequence: TGTGCCAGCAGGGGCCGGGACAACTACGAGCAGTACTTC. Protein: CASRGRDNYEQYF.

This clone is a singleton in its sample. The V call is TRBV7-9, the J call TRBJ2-7; 10 bases are a match to TRBD1. Germline CDR1 is SEHNR and CDR2 is FQNEAQ (reference sequence). V trimming: 4 bases; J trimming: 5 bases; junction bases outside the gene matches: 5. CDR3 length equals 14 residues. The CDR3 coding sequence is TGTGCCAGCAGCTGGGGACAGGGGCTCGACGAGCAGTACTTC. Its translation is CASSWGQGLDEQYF.

A few counts support this clone. This chain uses TRBV29-1 with TRBJ1-2; D is ambiguous. V was trimmed by 1 base and J by 8 bases, leaving 11 bases between them. Germline loops: CDR1 SQVTM, CDR2 ANQGSEA. This CDR3 is 12 amino acids long. The DNA for the CDR3 is TGCAGCGTTGAAGTCCATGTTCGGGGCTACACCTTC. Translated: CSVEVHVRGYTF.

The gene calls are TRBV7-2 and TRBJ2-5; 9 nucleotides line up with TRBD1. The CDR3 totals 15 residues. Germline V gene data show CDR1 as SGHTA and CDR2 as FQGNSA. V lost 5 bases, J lost 5 bases, and 9 bases stayed unmatched. The CDR3 region is CASSIRTGVRETQYF. CDR3 coding DNA: TGTGCCAGCAGCATCAGGACAGGGGTTAGGGAGACCCAGTACTTC. Filled out from reference TRBV7-2 and TRBJ2-5, the complete variable domain reads GAGVSQSPSNKVTEKGKDVELRCDPISGHTALYWYRQSLGQGLEFLIYFQGNSAPDKSGLPSDRFSAERTGGSVSTLTIQRTQQEDSAVYLCASSIRTGVRETQYFGPGTRLLVL.

V usage is TRBV6-2 or TRBV6-3 and J usage is TRBJ2-6, with D maybe TRBD1 (5 bases). The CDR3 extends over 15 amino acids. Per germline, CDR1 MNHEY and CDR2 SVGEGT. The germline V and J ends were trimmed by 0 bases and 3 bases, with 6 bases remaining between them. CDR3 sequence reads: CASSYSQGGANVLTF. In nucleotides, the CDR3 is TGTGCCAGCAGTTACTCCCAGGGTGGGGCCAACGTCCTGACTTTC.

This chain joins TRBV5-8 and TRBJ2-5, with a weak D call TRBD2 (6 bases). Germline V CDR1 and CDR2: SGHTS, YDEGEE. The CDR3 extends over 14 amino acids. The V and J ends lost 3 bases and 5 bases respectively, with 14 bases between them. CDR3 protein: CASSSGLAGETQYF. The CDR3 DNA reads TGTGCCAGCAGCTCGGGACTTGCCGGGGAGACCCAGTACTTC.

V is TRBV5-5 and J is TRBJ1-6, with D perhaps matching TRBD1 (5 bases). Germline CDR1 SGHKS, CDR2 YYEKEE (reference sequence). Deletions cut 0 bases from V and 9 bases from J, with 13 bases between. This CDR3 contains 15 residues. The CDR3 coding sequence is TGTGCCAGCAGCTTGGCCGGCAGGGAGGGTTCACCCCTCCACTTT. It is translated as CASSLAGREGSPLHF. Together with reference TRBV5-5 and TRBJ1-6, the CDR3 gives the full variable domain: DAGVTQSPTHLIKTRGQQVTLRCSPISGHKSVSWYQQVLGQGPQFIFQYYEKEERGRGNFPDRFSARQFPNYSSELNVNALLLGDSALYLCASSLAGREGSPLHFGNGTRLTVT.

The chain is built from TRBV13 and TRBJ2-6, with D perhaps matching TRBD2 (6 bases). Trimming stripped 2 bases from V and 0 bases from J, with 14 bases between. CDR3 length: 18 residues. The germline gives CDR1 PRHDT, CDR2 FYEKMQ (reference sequence). This chain's CDR3 is CASSLWLARPSGANVLTF. The DNA of the CDR3 is TGTGCCAGCAGCTTATGGCTAGCGCGCCCCTCTGGGGCCAACGTCCTGACTTTC.

This clone was seen once. The rearrangement joins TRBV28 to TRBJ1-2; D is undetermined. This CDR3 has 15 amino acids. CDR1 and CDR2 from the germline V gene are MDHEN and SYDVKM. The ends were cut back, 2 bases at V and 0 bases at J, with 10 bases in the middle. In nucleotides, the CDR3 is TGTGCCAGCAGTTTAGATACAGCTTCTAACTATGGCTACACCTTC. Its translation is CASSLDTASNYGYTF.

V gene TRBV11-2 combines with J gene TRBJ2-5, with D perhaps matching TRBD1 (6 bases). V lost 4 bases to trimming and J lost 2 bases, with 14 bases between them. The CDR3 contains 15 residues. Germline CDR1 SGHAT, CDR2 FQNNGV. CDR3 in amino acids: CASSSTLTGQETQYF. Written as DNA, the CDR3 is TGTGCCAGCAGCTCTACCTTGACAGGACAAGAGACCCAGTACTTC.

The V gene is TRBV5-1, the J gene TRBJ1-1; 8 bases agree with TRBD1. The CDR3 totals 16 residues. Germline loops: CDR1 SGHRS, CDR2 YFSETQ. J gave up 6 bases and V 2 bases, and 12 bases lay outside the gene matches. For the CDR3, the DNA is TGCGCCAGCAGCTTAGGTTTGTCAGGGGGCGTATCTGAAGCTTTCTTT. Translating it yields CASSLGLSGGVSEAFF. The variable domain in full, completed from reference TRBV5-1 and TRBJ1-1, reads KAGVTQTPRYLIKTRGQQVTLSCSPISGHRSVSWYQQTPGQGLQFLFEYFSETQRNKGNFPGRFSGRQFSNSRSEMNVSTLELGDSALYLCASSLGLSGGVSEAFFGQGTRLTVV.

The chain has TRBV19 and TRBJ1-4, with D unresolved. Germline CDR1 and CDR2: LNHDA and SQIVND (reference sequence). Trimming removed 5 bases at V and 13 bases at J, with 11 bases between. The CDR3 totals 11 residues. CDR3 amino acids: CASSGQAGLFF. The CDR3 DNA sequence: TGTGCCAGTAGTGGCCAAGCGGGACTGTTTTTT. The full variable domain, in which reference TRBV19 and TRBJ1-4 provide the parts outside the CDR3, is DGGITQSPKYLFRKEGQNVTLSCEQNLNHDAMYWYRQDPGQGLRLIYYSQIVNDFQKGDIAEGYSVSREKKESFPLTVTSAQKNPTAFYLCASSGQAGLFFGSGTQLSVL.

The chain carries TRBV5-1 and TRBJ1-1, with D tentatively TRBD1 (6 bases). The CDR3 totals 15 residues. From germline, CDR1 is SGHRS and CDR2 YFSETQ. The germline V and J ends were trimmed by 4 bases and 5 bases, with 18 bases remaining between them. CDR3 protein: CASSPRVGGETEAFF. In DNA, the CDR3 is TGCGCCAGCAGCCCCCGGGTAGGGGGGGAGACTGAAGCTTTCTTT. The full variable domain, rest sourced from reference TRBV5-1 and TRBJ1-1, is KAGVTQTPRYLIKTRGQQVTLSCSPISGHRSVSWYQQTPGQGLQFLFEYFSETQRNKGNFPGRFSGRQFSNSRSEMNVSTLELGDSALYLCASSPRVGGETEAFFGQGTRLTVV.

The chain uses TRBV20-1 and TRBJ1-2; D is ambiguous. Germline V gives CDR1 DFQATT, CDR2 SNEGSKA (reference sequence). V gave up 3 bases and J gave up 6 bases, with 11 bases separating them. The CDR3 covers 12 residues. The CDR3 DNA follows: TGCAGTGCTAGTTTCCGGGAGGATGGCTACACCTTC. It translates to CSASFREDGYTF.

This chain connects TRBV7-9 to TRBJ2-3; possible D gene TRBD2, 6 bases. CDR3 length equals 15 residues. Looked up from germline, CDR1 is SEHNR and CDR2 is FQNEAQ (reference sequence). V was trimmed by 1 base and J by 2 bases, leaving 10 bases between them. This CDR3 is CASSLGGLPTDTQYF. The CDR3 DNA follows: TGTGCCAGCAGCTTAGGGGGACTTCCCACAGATACGCAGTATTTT.

The chain couples TRBV28 to TRBJ1-2; TRBD1 is a possible D gene (5 bases). The germline V gene has CDR1 MDHEN and CDR2 SYDVKM. The CDR3 runs 12 residues. Trimming stripped 2 bases from V and 4 bases from J, with 5 bases between. The DNA for the CDR3 is TGTGCCAGCAGTTTACAGGGCTATGGCTACACCTTC. Its protein product is CASSLQGYGYTF.

About this clone: The junction differs from germline at one of its ends, possibly a read error. This chain connects TRBV12-3 or TRBV12-4 to TRBJ2-2; TRBD2 is a possible D gene (5 bases). This CDR3 contains 11 residues. This CDR3 reads CASEGGGRLLF. CDR3 bases: TGTGCCAGCGAAGGAGGTGGCAGGCTGCTTTTT.

This clone was observed a single time. The chain combines TRBV12-3 or TRBV12-4 with TRBJ1-5; D is possibly TRBD1 (6 bases). Between the trimmed V and J ends, which lost 5 bases and 6 bases, there was a span of 11 bases. This CDR3 contains 13 residues. Written as DNA, the CDR3 is TGTGCCAGCAGTCAAGAACAGGGTCAGCCCCAGCATTTT. Amino acid sequence: CASSQEQGQPQHF.

The count of this clone is one. The V call is TRBV30, the J call TRBJ2-1; D gene ambiguous. With 0 bases removed from V and 4 bases from J, the gap between germline ends came to 7 bases. There are 13 residues in the CDR3. In germline, CDR1 is GTSNPN, CDR2 SVGIG (reference sequence). The CDR3 protein is CAWSVQQYNEQFF. CDR3 bases: TGTGCCTGGAGTGTACAACAGTACAATGAGCAGTTCTTC.

The gene calls are TRBV5-1 and TRBJ1-3; unclear D gene. This CDR3 has 14 amino acids. The germline CDR1 and CDR2 sequences are SGHRS and YFSETQ. Between the trimmed V and J ends, which lost 0 bases and 3 bases, there was a span of 7 bases. The CDR3 loop reads CASSLGVVGNTIYF. CDR3 nucleotides: TGCGCCAGCAGCTTGGGAGTTGTTGGAAACACCATATATTTT.

This rearrangement joins TRBV18 to TRBJ2-7; D might be TRBD1 (6 bases). Trimming removed 2 bases from V and 5 bases from J, with 7 bases in between. Germline V gene sequence: CDR1 KGHSH, CDR2 LQKENI. This CDR3 contains 12 residues. The chain's CDR3 is CASSPSGDEQYF. The DNA of the CDR3 is TGTGCCAGCTCACCATCAGGGGACGAGCAGTACTTC.

The chain has TRBV2 and TRBJ1-3, with TRBD1 matching over 8 bases. CDR3 size: 16 residues. The germline V gene has CDR1 SNHLY and CDR2 FYNNEI. V trimming: 5 bases; J trimming: 0 bases; junction bases outside the gene matches: 6. This CDR3 reads CASSSTGANSGNTIYF. In nucleotides, the CDR3 is TGTGCCAGCAGTTCGACAGGGGCTAACTCTGGAAACACCATATATTTT.

The chain has TRBV4-3 and TRBJ2-2, with 8 positions matching TRBD1. Germline CDR1 LGHNA, CDR2 YSLEER. This CDR3 spans 19 amino acids. V shed 0 bases and J 0 bases; nucleotides not matched to a gene: 9. CDR3 amino acids: CASSQDPGGILTNTGELFF. CDR3 sequence (DNA): TGCGCCAGCAGCCAAGACCCAGGGGGCATTCTTACGAACACCGGGGAGCTGTTTTTT.

The chain employs TRBV5-8 and TRBJ1-1, with D tentatively TRBD1 (5 bases). V lost 3 bases, J lost 4 bases, and 22 bases lay in between. The length of the CDR3 is 17 residues. The germline V gene encodes CDR1 SGHTS and CDR2 YDEGEE. CDR3 region: CASSYGKNRRRGTEAFF. The CDR3 DNA is TGTGCCAGCAGCTATGGCAAGAACAGGCGCCGAGGCACTGAAGCTTTCTTT.

The chain employs TRBV10-3 and TRBJ2-7; no clear D. The CDR3 sequence is 15 residues long. Germline V gives CDR1 ENHRY, CDR2 SYGVKD. V lost 4 bases, J lost 2 bases, and 15 bases lay in between. This chain's CDR3 is CAISGVVQSTYEQYF. The DNA for the CDR3 is TGTGCCATCAGTGGTGTGGTACAGTCGACCTACGAGCAGTACTTC.